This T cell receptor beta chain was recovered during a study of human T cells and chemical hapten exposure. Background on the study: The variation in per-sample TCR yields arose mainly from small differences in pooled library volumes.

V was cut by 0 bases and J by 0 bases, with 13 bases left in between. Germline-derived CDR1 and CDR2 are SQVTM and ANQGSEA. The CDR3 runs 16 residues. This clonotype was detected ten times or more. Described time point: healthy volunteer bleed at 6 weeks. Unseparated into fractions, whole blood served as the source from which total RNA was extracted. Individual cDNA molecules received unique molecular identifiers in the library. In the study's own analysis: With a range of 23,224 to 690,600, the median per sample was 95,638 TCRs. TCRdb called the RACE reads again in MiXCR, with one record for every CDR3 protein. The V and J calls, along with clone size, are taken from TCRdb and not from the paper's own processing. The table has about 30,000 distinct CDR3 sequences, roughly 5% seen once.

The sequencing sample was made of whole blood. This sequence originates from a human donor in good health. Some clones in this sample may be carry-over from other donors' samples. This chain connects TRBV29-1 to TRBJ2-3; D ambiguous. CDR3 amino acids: CSVEDRRKSSTDTQYF. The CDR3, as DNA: TGCAGCGTTGAAGATCGAAGAAAGAGTAGCACAGATACGCAGTATTTT.